One and the same sample provided the 26 T cell receptor beta chains below, sequenced in a study of blood T cell repertoires in COVID-19. Here immunoSEQ multiplex PCR was the method, and the copy in TCRdb shows in-frame clones only, minus some. The table records about 250,000 clones, 85% to 90% of them present only once. Input material: PBMCs or T cells enriched from blood (not recorded which). The receptors here all came from a man aged 18 to 29 who had recovered from COVID-19.

The chain employs TRBV5-1 and TRBJ2-7; 8 nucleotides align to TRBD1. The junction had 8 bases not matched to a gene; V was cut back by 4 bases and J by 5 bases. This CDR3 is 14 amino acids long. CDR1 is SGHRS and CDR2 is YFSETQ in the germline V gene. CDR3: CASSPGQEFHEQYF. CDR3 DNA: TGCGCCAGCAGCCCGGGACAGGAGTTCCACGAGCAGTACTTC.

This chain links TRBV2 with TRBJ2-1, with D perhaps TRBD2 (5 bases). This CDR3 has 14 residues. In germline, CDR1 is SNHLY, CDR2 FYNNEI. Trimming removed 7 bases at V and 5 bases at J, with 15 bases between. CDR3 region: CASKRRLLDNEQFF. In DNA, the CDR3 is TGTGCCAGCAAGCGGCGTCTGTTAGACAATGAGCAGTTCTTC.

The rearrangement links TRBV2 to TRBJ2-1, with TRBD2 identical over 13 bases. CDR3 size: 16 residues. The V gene's germline CDR1 is SNHLY and CDR2 FYNNEI. Trimming took 6 bases from V and 0 from J; bases not matched to a gene: 2. The CDR3 loop reads CASRGLAGSSYNEQFF. The DNA of the CDR3 is TGTGCCAGCAGGGGACTAGCGGGAAGCTCCTACAATGAGCAGTTCTTC.

The rearrangement joins TRBV5-8 to TRBJ2-2, with D tentatively TRBD1 (5 bases). Germline V gene data show CDR1 as SGHTS and CDR2 as YDEGEE. The CDR3 consists of 17 residues. Trimming stripped 0 bases from V and 2 bases from J, with 14 bases between. CDR3 loop: CASSLALGHRNTGELFF. In nucleotides, the CDR3 is TGTGCCAGCAGCTTGGCCTTAGGACACCGAAACACCGGGGAGCTGTTTTTT.

This chain joins TRBV30 and TRBJ2-6, with D unresolved. Germline V gene data show CDR1 as GTSNPN and CDR2 as SVGIG (reference sequence). The ends were cut back, 0 bases at V and 3 bases at J, with 6 bases in the middle. The CDR3 runs to 14 residues. Here the CDR3 reads CAWSVRSGANVLTF. DNA for the CDR3: TGTGCCTGGAGTGTTAGGAGTGGGGCCAACGTCCTGACTTTC.

On this clone: At one of its ends the junction is not consistent with the germline gene, which may arise from a read error. The rearrangement links TRBV12-3 or TRBV12-4 to TRBJ2-1; D uncertain. This CDR3 is 11 amino acids long. CDR3 sequence reads: CASSSYDEQFF. The CDR3 DNA is TGTGCCAGCAGTTCCTACGATGAGCAGTTCTTC.

The chain uses TRBV30 and TRBJ2-2, with no clear D. This CDR3 spans 14 amino acids. V lost 0 bases and J lost 0, with 5 bases in between. Germline assignment: CDR1 GTSNPN and CDR2 SVGIG (reference sequence). CDR3 DNA sequence: TGTGCCTGGAGTGTACAGCCGAACACCGGGGAGCTGTTTTTT. Translating gives CAWSVQPNTGELFF.

Worth noting for this clone: Other nucleotide sequences from this sample produce the same CDR3. The chain is built from TRBV6-5 and TRBJ1-5; D remains unclear. Germline assignment: CDR1 MNHEY and CDR2 SVGAGI. This CDR3 contains 15 residues. The ends were cut back, 3 bases at V and 0 bases at J, with 9 bases in the middle. CDR3 nucleotides: TGTGCCAGCAGTTATTCCGCCGGTAGCAATCAGCCCCAGCATTTT. It is translated as CASSYSAGSNQPQHF.

The rearrangement joins TRBV6-5 to TRBJ1-6; D call uncertain. The CDR3 sequence is 16 residues long. Germline values: CDR1 MNHEY, CDR2 SVGAGI. V was pared by 0 bases and J by 10 bases, with 16 bases between. CDR3: CASSYSNPGRGSPLHF. The CDR3 DNA is TGTGCCAGCAGTTACTCGAACCCGGGAAGAGGATCACCCCTCCACTTT.

The V and J genes are TRBV7-9 and TRBJ1-2; D remains unclear. CDR1 SEHNR and CDR2 FQNEAQ come from the germline V gene (reference sequence). V was cut by 1 base and J by 4 bases, with 10 bases left in between. The CDR3 extends over 14 amino acids. The CDR3 DNA follows: TGTGCCAGCAGCTTAGTCACAAGAGGCTATGGCTACACCTTC. It specifies CASSLVTRGYGYTF. Combining the CDR3 with reference TRBV7-9 and TRBJ1-2 gives the whole variable domain DTGVSQNPRHKITKRGQNVTFRCDPISEHNRLYWYRQTLGQGPEFLTYFQNEAQLEKSRLLSDRFSAERPKGSFSTLEIQRTEQGDSAMYLCASSLVTRGYGYTFGSGTRLTVV.

This clone was detected once. The chain couples TRBV28 to TRBJ1-5; D is unclear. Germline lookup yields CDR1 MDHEN and CDR2 SYDVKM. This CDR3 spans 13 amino acids. The germline V and J ends were trimmed by 6 bases and 6 bases, with 12 bases remaining between them. The CDR3 sequence is CASRSSGGQPQHF. The CDR3 coding sequence is TGTGCCAGCAGGTCCTCTGGAGGTCAGCCCCAGCATTTT.

For the CDR3, the DNA is TGTGCCAGCAGCGTAGCATCGTCGGGGGATGAGCAGTTCTTC. Its translation is CASSVASSGDEQFF. V and J are TRBV9 and TRBJ2-1; D perhaps matches TRBD2 (6 bases). Germline values: CDR1 SGDLS, CDR2 YYNGEE. V was pared by 0 bases and J by 8 bases, with 12 bases between. CDR3 length: 14 residues.

The genes are TRBV18 and TRBJ1-5; a weak D match, TRBD1 (6 bases). This CDR3 is built from 14 residues. Germline V gene data show CDR1 as KGHSH and CDR2 as LQKENI. Trimming removed 5 bases at V and 4 bases at J, with 12 bases between. The CDR3 loop is CASSEQGGNQPQHF. The CDR3 nucleotides read TGTGCCAGCTCAGAACAGGGCGGGAATCAGCCCCAGCATTTT.

The V and J genes are TRBV28 and TRBJ2-1; D possibly corresponds to TRBD2 (6 bases). V was pared by 2 bases and J by 0 bases, with 11 bases between. The CDR3 loop spans 16 amino acids. Germline values: CDR1 MDHEN, CDR2 SYDVKM. Written as DNA, the CDR3 is TGTGCCAGCAGTTTAGACCCCGGGAGCTCCTACAATGAGCAGTTCTTC. It translates to CASSLDPGSSYNEQFF.

This chain links TRBV12-3 or TRBV12-4 with TRBJ1-2; TRBD1 might be the D (6 bases). There are 13 residues in the CDR3. V lost 0 bases, J lost 9 bases, and 11 bases lay in between. CDR3 sequence reads: CASSLAGRGSYTF. In DNA, the CDR3 is TGTGCCAGCAGTTTAGCGGGCAGGGGCAGCTACACCTTC.

The rearrangement uses TRBV3-1 (or the pseudogene TRBV3-2) and TRBJ1-6; 7 bases are shared with TRBD1. CDR1 and CDR2 (germline): LGHDT, YNNKEL (reference sequence). The J segment lost 7 bases and the V segment lost 3 bases, leaving 6 bases of the junction unmatched. CDR3 length: 15 residues. The chain's CDR3 is CASSQEGQPNSPLHF. CDR3 nucleotide sequence: TGTGCCAGCAGCCAGGAGGGACAGCCGAATTCACCCCTCCACTTT.

This clone was seen a single time. The DNA for the CDR3 is TGTGCCAGCAGCCAAGGACGGGCCGGGGACACTGAAGCTTTCTTT. Protein sequence: CASSQGRAGDTEAFF. The V call is TRBV14, the J call TRBJ1-1, with D uncertain. Germline V lookup: CDR1 SGHDN, CDR2 FVKESK. The V and J ends lost 1 base and 3 bases respectively, with 12 bases between them. CDR3 size: 15 residues.

The rearrangement uses TRBV7-2 and TRBJ1-2, with TRBD1 matching 7 bases. Germline assignment: CDR1 SGHTA and CDR2 FQGNSA. CDR3 length: 15 amino acids. V shed 5 bases and J 0 bases; nucleotides not matched to a gene: 6. The CDR3 spells CASSKGQAANYGYTF. The CDR3 region has the DNA TGTGCCAGCAGCAAAGGACAGGCAGCTAACTATGGCTACACCTTC.

This clone was seen a single time. This chain's CDR3 is CASSTGTSEKLFF. The CDR3 DNA reads as TGTGCCAGCAGCACAGGGACATCCGAAAAACTGTTTTTT. The rearrangement uses TRBV5-6 and TRBJ1-4; D possibly corresponds to TRBD1 (6 bases). Per germline, CDR1 SGHDT and CDR2 YYEEEE. CDR3 length equals 13 residues. V was trimmed by 4 bases and J by 8 bases, leaving 12 bases between them. Using reference TRBV5-6 and TRBJ1-4 for the parts outside the CDR3, the full variable domain is DAGVTQSPTHLIKTRGQQVTLRCSPKSGHDTVSWYQQALGQGPQFIFQYYEEEERQRGNFPDRFSGHQFPNYSSELNVNALLLGDSALYLCASSTGTSEKLFFGSGTQLSVL.

V is TRBV27 and J is TRBJ2-5; 7 bases are shared with TRBD2. From germline, CDR1 is MNHEY and CDR2 SMNVEV (reference sequence). This CDR3 has 16 residues. V lost 4 bases to trimming and J lost 1 base; unmatched junction nucleotides: 9. The CDR3 DNA sequence: TGTGCCAGCAGTTCATCACAACTAGCGTCCCAAGAGACCCAGTACTTC. It codes for CASSSSQLASQETQYF.

The chain employs TRBV10-1 and TRBJ2-5, with 7 nucleotides matching TRBD1. The germline V gene encodes CDR1 WNHNN and CDR2 SYGVQD (reference sequence). This CDR3 is 14 amino acids long. V lost 0 bases to trimming and J lost 5 bases; unmatched junction nucleotides: 3. The CDR3: CASSESRRGETQYF. The CDR3 DNA reads TGCGCCAGCAGTGAGTCGCGCAGGGGGGAGACCCAGTACTTC.

This chain joins TRBV27 and TRBJ1-6; D is possibly TRBD1 (6 bases). The CDR3 is made up of 15 amino acids. Looked up from germline, CDR1 is MNHEY and CDR2 is SMNVEV (reference sequence). V was cut by 6 bases and J by 6 bases, with 15 bases left in between. CDR3 sequence reads: CASRSPQGFNSPLHF. In DNA form, the CDR3 reads TGTGCCAGCAGGTCTCCACAGGGATTTAATTCACCCCTCCACTTT.

This clone was found once. The J gene is TRBJ1-2, the V gene TRBV3-1 (or the pseudogene TRBV3-2), with 7 positions matching TRBD1. This CDR3 is built from 13 residues. The V gene's germline CDR1 is LGHDT and CDR2 YNNKEL (reference sequence). The V and J ends lost 4 bases and 8 bases, in that order; junction bases with no gene match: 7. For the CDR3, the DNA is TGTGCCAGCAGCCCGTACAGGGGCGGAGGCTACACCTTC. It codes for CASSPYRGGGYTF.

The chain is built from TRBV29-1 and TRBJ1-4; TRBD1 matches 8 bases. CDR1 SQVTM and CDR2 ANQGSEA come from the germline V gene. The CDR3 consists of 14 residues. V lost 6 bases, J lost 8 bases, and 11 bases stayed unmatched. The chain's CDR3 is CSVERTGMGEKLFF. CDR3 sequence (DNA): TGCAGCGTCGAGCGGACAGGGATGGGGGAAAAACTGTTTTTT.

The chain has TRBV13 and TRBJ1-4, with a tentative D call TRBD1 (5 bases). CDR1 PRHDT and CDR2 FYEKMQ come from the germline V gene (reference sequence). The CDR3 spans 14 residues. Between the trimmed V and J ends, which lost 0 bases and 11 bases, there was a span of 13 bases. The CDR3, as DNA: TGTGCCAGCAGCTTAGGGCAGGGAAACCAGAAACTGTTTTTT. Amino acids: CASSLGQGNQKLFF.

This chain connects TRBV27 to TRBJ1-6; TRBD1 agrees at 9 bases. J gave up 9 bases and V 3 bases, and 6 bases lay outside the gene matches. The CDR3 is 15 residues long. CDR1 and CDR2 (germline): MNHEY, SMNVEV (reference sequence). This CDR3 is CASSFTGGASSPLHF. The CDR3 DNA reads as TGTGCCAGCAGTTTTACAGGGGGCGCGTCTTCACCCCTCCACTTT.